Shown below are 16 T cell receptor beta chains from a single sample sequenced in a study of technical replicates of blood from a few donors. Only in-frame clones appear in the TCRdb table, and some are missing; sequencing was by immunoSEQ multiplex PCR. Of fewer than 60,000 clones in the sample, about 90% are singletons; the top ten hold 3% to 5%. Sequencing was performed on PBMCs. These TCRs come from a human donor in good health. Some clones in this sample may be carry-over from other donors' samples.

The chain links TRBV4-2 to TRBJ2-7, with TRBD2 identical over 8 bases. CDR3 length: 15 residues. With V trimmed by 0 bases and J by 4 bases, 5 bases remained unmatched. Germline V gene data show CDR1 as LGHNA and CDR2 as YNFKEQ. The CDR3 nucleotides read TGTGCCAGCAGCCAAGACCAGCGGGGGATTTACGAGCAGTACTTC. Residues: CASSQDQRGIYEQYF.

This clone has more than one count but fewer than ten. CDR3: CASSGARRYEQYF. The CDR3 DNA reads TGTGCCAGCAGTGGAGCGAGGAGGTACGAGCAGTACTTC. The V and J genes are TRBV6-1 and TRBJ2-7, with D possibly being TRBD2 (5 bases). The ends were cut back, 4 bases at V and 4 bases at J, with 11 bases in the middle. CDR1 and CDR2 (germline): MNHNS, SASEGT. This CDR3 is 13 amino acids long.

As DNA, the CDR3 is TGCAGTGCTAGCGGAGGGTACGAGCAGTACTTC. Amino acids: CSASGGYEQYF. The rearrangement uses TRBV20-1 and TRBJ2-7, with D possibly matching TRBD2 (6 bases). Between the trimmed V and J ends, which lost 3 bases and 4 bases, there was a span of 7 bases. The CDR3 runs 11 residues. Germline lookup yields CDR1 DFQATT and CDR2 SNEGSKA (reference sequence).

This clone is a singleton in its sample. The chain joins TRBV11-1 to TRBJ2-7; 8 nucleotides line up with TRBD1. The germline CDR1 and CDR2 sequences are SGHAT and FQDESV (reference sequence). Trimming at V came to 5 bases and at J to 0 bases, leaving 6 bases not matched to a gene. The CDR3 has 15 residues. In DNA form, the CDR3 reads TGTGCCAGCAGCGTTGACAGGGGATTCTCCTACGAGCAGTACTTC. It yields the protein CASSVDRGFSYEQYF.

In its sample, this clone was seen a few times. The genes are TRBV10-2 and TRBJ2-7; maybe TRBD2 (6 bases). Trimming took off 7 bases at V and 4 bases at J, with 14 bases between the two ends. Germline CDR1 reads WSHSY; CDR2 reads SAAADI. This CDR3 has 13 amino acids. In nucleotides, the CDR3 is TGCGCCAGCACCGGATTCGGGAGTTACGAGCAGTACTTC. Encoded protein: CASTGFGSYEQYF.

The gene calls are TRBV27 and TRBJ2-3; D gene unclear. CDR1 is MNHEY, CDR2 SMNVEV, per germline (reference sequence). This CDR3 has 16 residues. Trimming pared 0 bases from V and 0 bases from J, leaving 10 bases between. CDR3 loop: CASSLSWATSTDTQYF. The CDR3 nucleotides read TGTGCCAGCAGTTTATCGTGGGCCACTAGCACAGATACGCAGTATTTT.

The gene calls are TRBV4-3 and TRBJ1-3; D is uncertain. CDR3 size: 16 residues. Trimming removed 0 bases from V and 6 bases from J, with 15 bases in between. In germline, CDR1 is LGHNA, CDR2 YSLEER. CDR3 sequence reads: CASSQDSGQTKNTIYF. For the CDR3, the DNA is TGCGCCAGCAGCCAAGATAGCGGGCAGACAAAAAACACCATATATTTT.

The rearrangement joins TRBV6-1 to TRBJ2-1; possibly TRBD2 for D (6 bases). The CDR3 extends over 15 amino acids. V lost 0 bases to trimming and J lost 1 base, with 7 bases between them. Germline CDR1 is MNHNS and CDR2 is SASEGT. The CDR3 reads CASSEAAGSYNEQFF. Here the CDR3 DNA reads TGTGCCAGCAGTGAAGCGGCGGGATCCTACAATGAGCAGTTCTTC.

This chain uses TRBV18 with TRBJ1-2; 7 bases agree with TRBD1. This CDR3 has 15 residues. CDR1 KGHSH and CDR2 LQKENI come from the germline V gene. V lost 3 bases, J lost 2 bases, and 6 bases stayed unmatched. In DNA, the CDR3 is TGTGCCAGCTCACCCCAGGCAGGGGGGAACTATGGCTACACCTTC. As protein: CASSPQAGGNYGYTF.

The rearrangement joins TRBV7-8 to TRBJ2-5, with 7 nucleotides matching TRBD2. The V and J ends lost 5 bases and 5 bases, in that order; junction bases with no gene match: 11. The CDR3 contains 15 residues. Germline CDR1 and CDR2: SGHVS and FQNEAQ. The CDR3 bases are TGTGCCAGCAGCCGAACGGGGGGAGGGGCCGAGACCCAGTACTTC. Encoded protein: CASSRTGGGAETQYF.

CDR3 DNA sequence: TGTGCCAGCAGCTTAGGGACAGGGGTCAATCAGCCCCAGCATTTT. It codes for CASSLGTGVNQPQHF. The chain uses TRBV11-2 and TRBJ1-5; the match to TRBD1 covers 9 bases. CDR1 is SGHAT, CDR2 FQNNGV, per germline. The CDR3 has 15 residues. The V segment lost 1 base and the J segment 3 bases; nucleotides outside the gene matches: 1.

The rearrangement joins TRBV27 to TRBJ1-5, with 7 bases that match TRBD1. CDR3 length equals 14 residues. The V gene end was trimmed by 2 bases and the J gene end by 4 bases; junction bases not matched to a gene: 2. From germline, CDR1 is MNHEY and CDR2 SMNVEV (reference sequence). CDR3 sequence: CASSLRQGNQPQHF. In DNA, the CDR3 is TGTGCCAGCAGTTTAAGACAGGGAAATCAGCCCCAGCATTTT.

The V and J genes are TRBV11-2 and TRBJ1-2; TRBD1 might be the D (6 bases). Germline CDR1 reads SGHAT; CDR2 reads FQNNGV. The CDR3 runs 13 residues. Trimming shortened V by 6 bases and J by 2 bases, and 10 bases separated the two germline ends. The CDR3 here is CASSADRNYGYTF. The CDR3 DNA reads TGTGCCAGCAGTGCTGACAGGAACTATGGCTACACCTTC.

The gene calls are TRBV4-2 and TRBJ1-1; TRBD1 matches at 7 bases. The CDR3 sequence is 14 residues long. Losses at the gene ends were 4 bases for V and 2 bases for J; bases not matched to a gene: 4. CDR1 is LGHNA, CDR2 YNFKEQ, per germline. CDR3 nucleotide sequence: TGTGCCAGCAGCCTGACAGGGAGTAACACTGAAGCTTTCTTT. Translated: CASSLTGSNTEAFF.

The chain is built from TRBV6-1 and TRBJ2-7; unclear D gene. Germline V lookup: CDR1 MNHNS, CDR2 SASEGT. The CDR3 totals 12 residues. V was trimmed by 4 bases and J by 6 bases, leaving 10 bases between them. For the CDR3, the DNA is TGTGCCAGCAGTGGGATTCGGGTCGAGCAGTACTTC. Translation gives CASSGIRVEQYF.

V is TRBV18 and J is TRBJ1-1; 11 bases map to TRBD1. CDR3 size: 18 residues. Germline V gene sequence: CDR1 KGHSH, CDR2 LQKENI. V dropped 3 bases and J dropped 2; count of bases not matched to a gene: 11. The CDR3 DNA sequence: TGTGCCAGCTCACCCAACTCCGGGACAGGGGGGCCAAACACTGAAGCTTTCTTT. It specifies CASSPNSGTGGPNTEAFF.